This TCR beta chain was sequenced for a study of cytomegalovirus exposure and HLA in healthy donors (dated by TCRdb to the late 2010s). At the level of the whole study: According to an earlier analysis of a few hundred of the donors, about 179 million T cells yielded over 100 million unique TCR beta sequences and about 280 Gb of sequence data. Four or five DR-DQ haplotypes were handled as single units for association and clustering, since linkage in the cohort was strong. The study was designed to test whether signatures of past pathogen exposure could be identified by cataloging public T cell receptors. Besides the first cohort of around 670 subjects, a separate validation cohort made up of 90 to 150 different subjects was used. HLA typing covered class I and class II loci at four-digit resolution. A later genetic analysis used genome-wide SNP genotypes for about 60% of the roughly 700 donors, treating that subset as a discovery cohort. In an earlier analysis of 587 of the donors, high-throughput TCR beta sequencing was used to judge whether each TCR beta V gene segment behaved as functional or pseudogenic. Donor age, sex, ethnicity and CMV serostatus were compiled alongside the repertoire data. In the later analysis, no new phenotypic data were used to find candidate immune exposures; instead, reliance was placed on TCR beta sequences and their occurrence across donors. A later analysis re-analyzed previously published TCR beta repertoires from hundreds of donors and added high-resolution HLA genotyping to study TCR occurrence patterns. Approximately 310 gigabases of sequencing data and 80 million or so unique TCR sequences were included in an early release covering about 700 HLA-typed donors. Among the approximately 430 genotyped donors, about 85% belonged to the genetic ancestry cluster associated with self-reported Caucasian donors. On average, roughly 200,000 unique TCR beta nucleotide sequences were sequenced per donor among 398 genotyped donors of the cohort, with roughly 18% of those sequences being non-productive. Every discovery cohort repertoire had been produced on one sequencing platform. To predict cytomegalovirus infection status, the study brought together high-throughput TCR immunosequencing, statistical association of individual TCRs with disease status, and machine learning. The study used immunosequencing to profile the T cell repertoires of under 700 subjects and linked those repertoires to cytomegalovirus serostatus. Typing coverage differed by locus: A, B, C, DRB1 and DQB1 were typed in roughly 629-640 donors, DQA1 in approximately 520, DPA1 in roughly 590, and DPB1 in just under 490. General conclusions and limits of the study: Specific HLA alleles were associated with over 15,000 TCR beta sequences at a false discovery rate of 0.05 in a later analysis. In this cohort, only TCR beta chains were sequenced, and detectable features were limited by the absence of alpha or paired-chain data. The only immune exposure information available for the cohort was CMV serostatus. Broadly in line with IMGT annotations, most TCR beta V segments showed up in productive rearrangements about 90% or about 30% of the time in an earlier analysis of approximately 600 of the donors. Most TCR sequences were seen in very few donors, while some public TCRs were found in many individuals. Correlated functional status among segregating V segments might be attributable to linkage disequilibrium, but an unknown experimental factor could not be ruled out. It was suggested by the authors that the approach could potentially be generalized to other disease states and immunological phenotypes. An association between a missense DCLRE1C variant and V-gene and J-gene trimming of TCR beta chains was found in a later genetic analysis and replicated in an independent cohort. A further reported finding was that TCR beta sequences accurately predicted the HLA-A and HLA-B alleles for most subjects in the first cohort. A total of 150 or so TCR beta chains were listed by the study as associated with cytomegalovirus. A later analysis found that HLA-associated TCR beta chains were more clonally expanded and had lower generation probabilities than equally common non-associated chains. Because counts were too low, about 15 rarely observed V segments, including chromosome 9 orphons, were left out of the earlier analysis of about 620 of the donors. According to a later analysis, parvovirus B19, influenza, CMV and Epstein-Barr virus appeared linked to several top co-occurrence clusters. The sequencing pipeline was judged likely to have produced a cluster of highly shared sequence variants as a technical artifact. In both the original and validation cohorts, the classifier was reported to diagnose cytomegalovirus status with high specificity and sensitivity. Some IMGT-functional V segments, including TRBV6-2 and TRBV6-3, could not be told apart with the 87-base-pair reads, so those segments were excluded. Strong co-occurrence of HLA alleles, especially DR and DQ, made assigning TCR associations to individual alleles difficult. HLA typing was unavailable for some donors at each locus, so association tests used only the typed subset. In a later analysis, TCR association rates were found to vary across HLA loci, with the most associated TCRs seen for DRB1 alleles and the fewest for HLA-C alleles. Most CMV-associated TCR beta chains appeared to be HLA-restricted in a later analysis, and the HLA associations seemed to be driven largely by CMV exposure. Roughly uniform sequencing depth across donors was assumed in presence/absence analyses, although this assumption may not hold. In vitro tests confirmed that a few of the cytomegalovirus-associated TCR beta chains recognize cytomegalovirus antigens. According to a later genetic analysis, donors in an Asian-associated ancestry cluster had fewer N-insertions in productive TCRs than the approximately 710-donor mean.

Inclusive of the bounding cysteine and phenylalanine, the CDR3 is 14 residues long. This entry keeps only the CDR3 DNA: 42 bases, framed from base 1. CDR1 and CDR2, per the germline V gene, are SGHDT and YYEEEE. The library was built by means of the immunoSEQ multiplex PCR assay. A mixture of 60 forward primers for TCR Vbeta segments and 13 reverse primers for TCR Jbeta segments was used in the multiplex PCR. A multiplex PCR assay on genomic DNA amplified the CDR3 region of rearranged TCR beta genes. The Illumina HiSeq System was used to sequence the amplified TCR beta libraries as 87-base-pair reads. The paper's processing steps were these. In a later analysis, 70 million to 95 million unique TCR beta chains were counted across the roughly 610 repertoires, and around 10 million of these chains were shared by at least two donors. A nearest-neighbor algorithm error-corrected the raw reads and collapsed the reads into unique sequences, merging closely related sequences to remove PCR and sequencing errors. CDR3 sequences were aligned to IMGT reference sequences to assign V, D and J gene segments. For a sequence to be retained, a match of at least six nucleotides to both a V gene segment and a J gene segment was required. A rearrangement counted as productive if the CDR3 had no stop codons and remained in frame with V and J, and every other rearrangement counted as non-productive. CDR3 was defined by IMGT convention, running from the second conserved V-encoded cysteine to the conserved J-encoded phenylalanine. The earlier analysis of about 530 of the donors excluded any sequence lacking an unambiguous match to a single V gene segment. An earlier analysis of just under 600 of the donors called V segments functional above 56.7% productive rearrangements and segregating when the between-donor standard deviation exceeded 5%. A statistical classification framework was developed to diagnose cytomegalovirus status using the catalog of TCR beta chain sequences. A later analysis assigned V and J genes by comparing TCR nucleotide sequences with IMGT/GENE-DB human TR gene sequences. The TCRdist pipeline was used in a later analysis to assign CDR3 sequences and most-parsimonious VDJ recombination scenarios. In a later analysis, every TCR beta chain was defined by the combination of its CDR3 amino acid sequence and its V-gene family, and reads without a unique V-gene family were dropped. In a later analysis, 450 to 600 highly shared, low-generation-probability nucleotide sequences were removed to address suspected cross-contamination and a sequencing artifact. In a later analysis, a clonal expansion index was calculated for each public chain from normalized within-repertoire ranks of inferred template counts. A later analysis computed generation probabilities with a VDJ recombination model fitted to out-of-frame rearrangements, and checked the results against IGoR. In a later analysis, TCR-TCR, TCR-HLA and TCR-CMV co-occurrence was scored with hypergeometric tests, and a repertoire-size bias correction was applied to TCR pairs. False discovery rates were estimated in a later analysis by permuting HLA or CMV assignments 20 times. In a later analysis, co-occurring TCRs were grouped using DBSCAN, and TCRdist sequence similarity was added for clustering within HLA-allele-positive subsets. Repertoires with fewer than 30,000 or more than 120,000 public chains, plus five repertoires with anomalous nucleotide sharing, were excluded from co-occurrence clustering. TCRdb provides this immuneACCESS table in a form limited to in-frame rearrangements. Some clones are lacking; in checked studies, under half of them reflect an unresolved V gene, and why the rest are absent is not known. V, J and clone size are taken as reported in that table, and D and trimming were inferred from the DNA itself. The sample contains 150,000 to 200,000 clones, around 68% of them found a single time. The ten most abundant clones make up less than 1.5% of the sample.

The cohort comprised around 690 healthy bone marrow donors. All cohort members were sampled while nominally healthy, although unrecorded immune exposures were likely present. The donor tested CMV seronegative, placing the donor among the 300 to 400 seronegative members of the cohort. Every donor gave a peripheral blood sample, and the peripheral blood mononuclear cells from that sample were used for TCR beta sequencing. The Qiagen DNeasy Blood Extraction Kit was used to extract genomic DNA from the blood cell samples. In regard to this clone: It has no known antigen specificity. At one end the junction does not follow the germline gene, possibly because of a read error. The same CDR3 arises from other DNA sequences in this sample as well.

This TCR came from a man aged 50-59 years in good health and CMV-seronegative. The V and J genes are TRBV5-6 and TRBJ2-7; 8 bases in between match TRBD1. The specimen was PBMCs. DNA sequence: TGTGCCAGCACTCCCCAGGGGGCGGGTTACGAGCAGTATTTC. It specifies CASTPQGAGYEQYF.